This T cell receptor beta chain was sequenced in a study of CD8+ T cells in alopecia areata (dated by TCRdb to 2016 to 2019). In terms of the full investigation: The treated patients took part in an open-label pilot trial in which moderate-to-severe alopecia areata was treated with oral tofacitinib at 5 to 10 mg twice daily. Patients received tofacitinib for 6 to 18 months and were then followed off drug for 6 months to check for delayed response and recurrence. The SALT score, which quantifies the percentage of affected scalp surface area, was used to measure disease severity in treated patients. High-throughput TCRbeta sequencing was used to examine T cell clonal expansion in alopecia areata in both the C3H/HeJ mouse model and human patients. In humans, TCRbeta sequencing was performed on scalp tissue and on sorted CD4+ and CD8+ peripheral blood T cells from healthy controls and from patients with patchy or totalis/universalis alopecia areata. Patients on tofacitinib were biopsied at baseline and after 4 and 24 weeks of treatment, and several of the patients also had a later scalp biopsy. Clonality in the scalp was compared among normal scalp (n=4), patchy alopecia areata scalp (n=8), and alopecia totalis/universalis scalp (n=8). RNA was extracted with the PAXgene miRNA kit for fixed scalp, the miRNeasy kit for PBMCs, and the RNeasy kit for mouse skin. Amplification of TCRbeta CDR3 regions was done by immunoSEQ multiplex PCR using 35 Vbeta forward primers and 13 Jbeta reverse primers.

To prepare the library, the immunoSEQ multiplex PCR assay was applied. For TCR sequencing, RNA was extracted from every sample and reverse transcribed into cDNA to serve as template. SuperScript III was used to make first-strand cDNA, primed with a 2:1 mix of oligo-dT and random hexamers. A synthetic immune receptor repertoire was used to measure amplification bias, and any remaining bias was corrected computationally. Regarding the original processing steps: After raw reads were preprocessed to remove errors, the CDR3 was defined following IMGT conventions as running from the conserved cysteine to phenylalanine. Clonality was computed by normalizing Shannon entropy by log2 of the number of productive unique TCRs and subtracting the result from 1. Whether each scalp clone was CD4 or CD8 was inferred by checking scalp TCRbeta sequences against the CD4 and CD8 repertoires from sorted blood. The clones in this table, taken by TCRdb from immuneACCESS, are in-frame only. Not every clone is retained; where verified, under half of the shortfall comes from an unresolved V gene, and the cause of the rest is unknown. V, J and clone size are those of that table, while D and trimming were read from the DNA. Across this sample there are 150,000 to 200,000 clones, with about 60% seen only once. Roughly 13% of the sample goes to the ten largest clones.

On this clone itself: Its cognate antigen has yet to be identified. Qualities for individual bases were not recorded, and no much larger clone is one base off.

V sheds 1 base and J sheds 8 bases, leaving 15 bases between their ends. Reading from cysteine to phenylalanine, the CDR3 counts 14 amino acids. CDR3 DNA is the only sequence kept; it has 42 bases, read in frame from the first base. The germline V gene encodes CDR1 SQVTM and CDR2 ANQGSEA. Broad study findings and their caveats: Tofacitinib significantly decreased scalp clonality and the number of expanded CD8+ clones among the top 100 scalp clones. Because the treated cohort was small and included a single nonresponder, larger studies are needed to assess links between baseline CD8+ expansion and response. Compared with normal scalp, lesional scalp had higher clonality and more expanded CD8+ clones, particularly in alopecia totalis/universalis, a pattern that suggests antigenic drive. Shared TCR sequences between patients were less evident than in mice, which may be partly attributable to HLA diversity in the patient population. Many expanded lesional clones persisted in scalp and blood during tofacitinib treatment, which may partly explain relapse after stopping treatment. Unlike mouse skin, which is dominated by gammadelta T cells, normal human skin has resident alphabeta T cells that are also sequenced, and this complicates analysis of the scalp TCR repertoire.

Interpreted using the paper, the time point label stands for: roughly 24 weeks on oral tofacitinib. The treatment or condition label of this sample denotes: oral pan-JAK inhibitor, 5-10 mg twice daily. Lesional scalp punch biopsies and peripheral blood were obtained from alopecia areata patients. PBMCs were isolated by density centrifugation and stained for CD3, CD4 and CD8, and CD4+ and CD8+ T cells were sorted on a FACSAria. Material: CD8+ T cells sorted from blood, obtained at week 24, from a patient treated with tofacitinib. This receptor was obtained from a human donor with alopecia areata. The rearrangement combines TRBV29-1 with TRBJ2-1; the D segment might be TRBD1 or TRBD2, since each matches 6 bases. The nucleotide sequence reads as follows: TGCAGCGTTGAAGGCAGGGGAGGTTTCTATGAGCAGTTCTTC. Its protein reads: CSVEGRGGFYEQFF.